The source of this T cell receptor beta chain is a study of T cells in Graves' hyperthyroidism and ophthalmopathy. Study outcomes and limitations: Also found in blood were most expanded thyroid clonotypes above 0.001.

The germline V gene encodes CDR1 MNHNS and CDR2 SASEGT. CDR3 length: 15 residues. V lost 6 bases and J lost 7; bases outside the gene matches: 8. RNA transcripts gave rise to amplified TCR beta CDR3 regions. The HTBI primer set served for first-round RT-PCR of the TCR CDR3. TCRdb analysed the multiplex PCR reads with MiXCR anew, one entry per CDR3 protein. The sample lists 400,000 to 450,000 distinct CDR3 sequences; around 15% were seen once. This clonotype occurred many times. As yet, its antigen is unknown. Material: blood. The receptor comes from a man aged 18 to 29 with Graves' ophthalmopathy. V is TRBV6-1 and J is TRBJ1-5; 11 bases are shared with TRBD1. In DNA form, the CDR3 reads TGTGCCAGCAGCCAAGGACAGGGGGCATGGCAGCCCCAGCATTTT. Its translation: CASSQGQGAWQPQHF.